These 19 T cell receptor beta chains came from one sample sequenced in a study of identical twins. Using its own MiXCR run on the 5' RACE reads, TCRdb lists one record per CDR3 protein. The repertoire has some 900,000 distinct CDR3 sequences, around an eighth of them found once; the top ten carry under 2%. These data also featured in a second study, about yellow fever vaccine responses in identical twins.

The specimen sequenced was PBMCs. These receptor sequences come from a woman younger than 30 in good health.

This clonotype came up a few times. The rearrangement joins TRBV7-9 to TRBJ2-7; 15 bases map to TRBD2. The CDR3 consists of 17 residues. Germline CDR1 SEHNR, CDR2 FQNEAQ (reference sequence). V shed 4 bases, J shed 2 bases, and the junction held 6 bases outside the gene matches. This CDR3 is CASSSGLAGGPPYEQYF. In nucleotides, the CDR3 is TGTGCCAGCAGCTCGGGACTAGCGGGAGGCCCCCCCTACGAGCAGTACTTC.

The chain has TRBV5-6 and TRBJ2-1; 7 bases are a match to TRBD1. From germline, CDR1 is SGHDT and CDR2 YYEEEE. V gave up 4 bases and J gave up 10 bases; unmatched junction bases: 14. The CDR3 consists of 15 residues. The CDR3 spells CASSTTGVTGREQFF. The CDR3 nucleotides read TGTGCCAGCAGCACGACCGGGGTGACAGGGCGCGAGCAGTTCTTC.

The chain carries TRBV20-1 and TRBJ2-7; tentative D call: TRBD2 (5 bases). Germline V gene data show CDR1 as DFQATT and CDR2 as SNEGSKA (reference sequence). There are 14 residues in the CDR3. The V and J ends lost 0 bases and 3 bases respectively, with 12 bases between them. CDR3 sequence reads: CSARDHTAGYEQYF. CDR3 in DNA: TGCAGTGCTAGAGATCATACGGCGGGCTACGAGCAGTACTTC.

The gene calls are TRBV20-1 and TRBJ2-2; the match to TRBD2 covers 11 bases. CDR3 length: 14 residues. J gave up 4 bases and V 4 bases, and 2 bases lay outside the gene matches. Germline CDR1 reads DFQATT; CDR2 reads SNEGSKA (reference sequence). CDR3: CSAIAGGSTGELFF. The CDR3 nucleotides read TGCAGTGCTATAGCGGGAGGGTCCACCGGGGAGCTGTTTTTT.

This clonotype has more than one count but fewer than ten. The chain links TRBV10-1 to TRBJ2-3; perhaps TRBD1 as D (5 bases). The CDR3 totals 17 residues. Germline V gene lookup returns CDR1 WNHNN and CDR2 SYGVQD (reference sequence). Trimming took off 0 bases at V and 2 bases at J, with 15 bases between the two ends. CDR3 protein: CASSESHRLKVTDTQYF. The CDR3 DNA follows: TGCGCCAGCAGTGAGTCTCACAGGCTAAAAGTCACAGATACGCAGTATTTT.

CDR3 loop: CASTLPGGNTEAFF. The DNA for the CDR3 is TGTGCCAGCACTTTACCAGGAGGGAACACTGAAGCTTTCTTT. The V call is TRBV6-2 or TRBV6-3, the J call TRBJ1-1; D gene ambiguous. The CDR3 contains 14 residues. CDR1 and CDR2 (germline): MNHEY, SVGEGT. The V end was cut by 7 bases, the J end by 1 base, with 13 bases between.

The genes are TRBV12-3 or TRBV12-4 and TRBJ2-3; D not resolved. V was pared by 3 bases and J by 4 bases, with 5 bases between. The CDR3 runs to 12 residues. The chain's CDR3 is CASSFPPDTQYF. For the CDR3, the DNA is TGTGCCAGCAGTTTCCCTCCAGATACGCAGTATTTT.

J is TRBJ2-2 and V is TRBV20-1; 7 positions match TRBD1. Trimming at V came to 6 bases and at J to 7 bases, leaving 20 bases not matched to a gene. Germline loops: CDR1 DFQATT, CDR2 SNEGSKA (reference sequence). The CDR3 spans 17 residues. The CDR3 sequence is CSAQGVIPGRYGGELFF. The CDR3 DNA reads as TGCAGTGCCCAGGGGGTTATACCGGGACGGTACGGCGGGGAGCTGTTTTTT.

The chain uses TRBV19 and TRBJ1-5; 8 bases line up with TRBD1. CDR1 and CDR2 (germline): LNHDA, SQIVND (reference sequence). The CDR3 is 15 residues long. J was trimmed by 2 bases and V by 8 bases; bases with no gene match: 8. The CDR3 nucleotides are TGTGCCAGTGAACAGGGGGGAAAAGGCAATCAGCCCCAGCATTTT. Translated: CASEQGGKGNQPQHF.

This clonotype was recorded many times. The V gene is TRBV14, the J gene TRBJ1-2, with D maybe TRBD1 (5 bases). The CDR3 length is 16 residues. CDR1 and CDR2 (germline): SGHDN, FVKESK. Trimming pared 0 bases from V and 0 bases from J, leaving 11 bases between. DNA of the CDR3: TGTGCCAGCAGCCAAGATGTTGACAGTTCTAACTATGGCTACACCTTC. Translating it yields CASSQDVDSSNYGYTF.

There are a few counts of this clonotype. DNA for the CDR3: TGTGCCAGCGGACCTTTGGGGGGGAATCAGCCCCAGCATTTT. Its protein is CASGPLGGNQPQHF. The chain recombines TRBV5-5 with TRBJ1-5; TRBD1 might be the D (5 bases). V dropped 7 bases and J dropped 4 bases, with 15 bases sitting between them. The germline gives CDR1 SGHKS, CDR2 YYEKEE (reference sequence). This CDR3 has 14 residues. Together with reference TRBV5-5 and TRBJ1-5, the CDR3 gives the full variable domain: DAGVTQSPTHLIKTRGQQVTLRCSPISGHKSVSWYQQVLGQGPQFIFQYYEKEERGRGNFPDRFSARQFPNYSSELNVNALLLGDSALYLCASGPLGGNQPQHFGDGTRLSIL.

This sequence joins TRBV20-1 and TRBJ2-7; 10 bases agree with TRBD2. Trimming removed 5 bases from V and 1 base from J; junction bases left unmatched: 8. The CDR3 runs to 15 residues. Germline-derived CDR1 and CDR2 are DFQATT and SNEGSKA (reference sequence). CDR3 residues: CSAPASGRGSYEQYF. DNA for the CDR3: TGCAGTGCTCCTGCTAGCGGGAGAGGGTCCTACGAGCAGTACTTC.

This clonotype was counted only a few times. The rearrangement joins TRBV4-2 to TRBJ2-7; D not resolved. The CDR3 extends over 11 amino acids. Germline V lookup: CDR1 LGHNA, CDR2 YNFKEQ. Trimming shortened V by 1 base and J by 6 bases, and 4 bases separated the two germline ends. The chain's CDR3 is CASSQGTEQYF. The CDR3 nucleotides read TGTGCCAGCAGCCAAGGAACCGAGCAGTACTTC.

This clonotype came up a few times. The rearrangement links TRBV27 to TRBJ2-2, with TRBD1 matching 9 bases. J gave up 1 base and V 7 bases, and 10 bases lay outside the gene matches. There are 17 residues in the CDR3. From germline, CDR1 is MNHEY and CDR2 SMNVEV (reference sequence). In DNA form, the CDR3 reads TGTGCCAGCACCCCGGGCGTGGGACAGGGGAACACCGGGGAGCTGTTTTTT. Its translation: CASTPGVGQGNTGELFF.

The chain has TRBV7-6 and TRBJ2-2; unclear D gene. Germline-derived CDR1 and CDR2 are SGHVS and FNYEAQ. With 1 base removed from V and 4 bases from J, the gap between germline ends came to 13 bases. There are 16 residues in the CDR3. CDR3 amino acids: CASSLEGSSGTGELFF. The CDR3 coding sequence is TGTGCCAGCAGCTTAGAAGGGTCGTCAGGCACCGGGGAGCTGTTTTTT.

This clonotype showed up many times. The rearrangement joins TRBV12-3 or TRBV12-4 to TRBJ2-3; the match to TRBD2 covers 14 bases. This CDR3 has 15 residues. Trimming cost V 4 bases and J 9 bases; bases outside gene matches: 6. The CDR3 spells CASSSTSGRAGTQYF. The DNA of the CDR3 is TGTGCCAGCAGTTCGACTAGCGGGAGGGCCGGCACGCAGTATTTT.

The table lists this clonotype with a few counts. The V gene is TRBV7-2, the J gene TRBJ1-2; D gene unclear. Trimming left V 5 bases short and J 8 bases short, with 9 bases between. CDR1 and CDR2 (germline): SGHTA, FQGNSA. The CDR3 spans 11 residues. The CDR3 region has the DNA TGTGCCAGCAGCCTCTCCGTGGGCTACACCTTC. It is translated as CASSLSVGYTF.

The chain links TRBV6-5 to TRBJ2-5; 11 bases align to TRBD2. The CDR3 consists of 16 residues. Germline CDR1 and CDR2: MNHEY and SVGAGI. Trimming cost V 6 bases and J 1 base; bases outside gene matches: 7. CDR3 sequence reads: CASSLTSGGPQETQYF. CDR3 DNA: TGTGCCAGCAGCCTTACTAGCGGGGGACCCCAAGAGACCCAGTACTTC.

This chain joins TRBV5-5 and TRBJ2-1, with 8 bases fitting TRBD2. Germline V lookup: CDR1 SGHKS, CDR2 YYEKEE (reference sequence). V shed 2 bases, J shed 5 bases, and the junction held 6 bases outside the gene matches. This CDR3 comprises 15 residues. This CDR3 reads CASSFSSGRNNEQFF. The CDR3, as DNA: TGTGCCAGCAGCTTTTCTAGCGGGCGAAACAATGAGCAGTTCTTC.